These 17 T cell receptor beta chains came from one sample sequenced in a study of blood T cell repertoires in COVID-19. Method: immunoSEQ multiplex PCR; TCRdb's copy keeps in-frame clones and lacks some. Of about 87,000 clones in the sample, around 83% were seen once. Sample: peripheral blood. All receptors derive from a woman between 70 and 85 years old with acute or convalescent COVID-19.

This CDR3 is CASSPLDRGDTEAFF. The CDR3 DNA reads as TGCGCCAGCAGCCCGTTAGACAGGGGGGATACTGAAGCTTTCTTT. The rearrangement uses TRBV4-1 and TRBJ1-1; 9 bases agree with TRBD1. J was trimmed by 5 bases and V by 4 bases; bases with no gene match: 8. This CDR3 region has 15 residues. Germline V gene sequence: CDR1 MGHRA, CDR2 YSYEKL.

The V and J genes are TRBV6-6 and TRBJ1-4; possibly TRBD1 for D (5 bases). The CDR3 extends over 12 amino acids. CDR1 is MNHNY, CDR2 SVGAGI, per germline (reference sequence). The V end was cut by 6 bases, the J end by 6 bases, with 8 bases between. CDR3 DNA: TGTGCCAGCAGCCCCAGGGATGAAAAACTGTTTTTT. Protein: CASSPRDEKLFF.

The V gene is TRBV19, the J gene TRBJ1-5; no firm D call. There are 12 residues in the CDR3. V was cut by 10 bases and J by 3 bases, with 10 bases left in between. Germline V CDR1 and CDR2: LNHDA, SQIVND (reference sequence). The CDR3 coding sequence is TGTGCCACTCGGGTTCCCAATCAGCCCCAGCATTTT. Protein: CATRVPNQPQHF.

This chain connects TRBV18 to TRBJ2-3; D unresolved. CDR3 length: 13 residues. Germline CDR1 is KGHSH and CDR2 is LQKENI. The V and J ends lost 5 bases and 4 bases respectively, with 10 bases between them. The CDR3 DNA is TGTGCCAGCTCAACCTCCGAGGCAGATACGCAGTATTTT. Translating gives CASSTSEADTQYF.

The rearrangement joins TRBV5-1 to TRBJ2-2, with 7 bases aligning to TRBD1. Germline V lookup: CDR1 SGHRS, CDR2 YFSETQ. V lost 2 bases to trimming and J lost 7 bases; unmatched junction nucleotides: 8. The CDR3 totals 15 residues. The CDR3 loop is CASSLRPGQFGELFF. The CDR3 DNA reads TGCGCCAGCAGCTTACGTCCGGGACAGTTCGGGGAGCTGTTTTTT. Combining the CDR3 with reference TRBV5-1 and TRBJ2-2 gives the whole variable domain KAGVTQTPRYLIKTRGQQVTLSCSPISGHRSVSWYQQTPGQGLQFLFEYFSETQRNKGNFPGRFSGRQFSNSRSEMNVSTLELGDSALYLCASSLRPGQFGELFFGEGSRLTVL.

This clone was picked up one time. The J gene is TRBJ2-5, the V gene TRBV7-9, with unresolved D. Germline loops: CDR1 SEHNR, CDR2 FQNEAQ (reference sequence). The CDR3 contains 18 residues. V lost 5 bases and J lost 0, with 22 bases in between. Here the CDR3 reads CASSHPKRSEEYQETQYF. The CDR3 bases are TGTGCCAGCAGCCACCCCAAGAGGAGTGAAGAGTACCAAGAGACCCAGTACTTC.

The sample holds a few counts of this clone. V gene TRBV18 combines with J gene TRBJ2-5, with unresolved D. This CDR3 region has 14 residues. Trimming shortened V by 3 bases and J by 0 bases, and 8 bases separated the two germline ends. Germline CDR1 reads KGHSH; CDR2 reads LQKENI. The CDR3 is CASSPLPNQETQYF. Written as DNA, the CDR3 is TGTGCCAGCTCACCCCTACCGAACCAAGAGACCCAGTACTTC.

The chain combines TRBV28 with TRBJ2-1; D might be TRBD2 (6 bases). V dropped 10 bases and J dropped 2 bases, with 12 bases sitting between them. CDR1 and CDR2 from the germline V gene are MDHEN and SYDVKM. CDR3 length equals 13 residues. The CDR3, as DNA: TGTGCCACCTTGCCGGGGGCCTACAATGAGCAGTTCTTC. Protein: CATLPGAYNEQFF.

The chain uses TRBV15 and TRBJ1-5; TRBD1 is a possible D gene (6 bases). From germline, CDR1 is LNHNV and CDR2 YYDKDF (reference sequence). The CDR3 runs to 17 residues. V lost 0 bases, J lost 3 bases, and 15 bases lay in between. The CDR3 nucleotides are TGTGCCACCAGCAGAGATAAGGGGGGGCACCCCAATCAGCCCCAGCATTTT. Encoded protein: CATSRDKGGHPNQPQHF.

This rearrangement joins TRBV5-1 to TRBJ2-5, with a tentative D call TRBD1 (5 bases). V was pared by 2 bases and J by 5 bases, with 10 bases between. This CDR3 contains 13 residues. Germline CDR1 and CDR2: SGHRS and YFSETQ. CDR3 DNA sequence: TGCGCCAGCAGCTTCCAGGGATCGGAGACCCAGTACTTC. Residues: CASSFQGSETQYF.

V gene TRBV6-5 combines with J gene TRBJ1-2; TRBD1 aligns across 7 bases. This CDR3 comprises 13 residues. Germline lookup yields CDR1 MNHEY and CDR2 SVGAGI. V gave up 8 bases and J gave up 7 bases; unmatched junction bases: 10. The CDR3 loop is CASFRGTEGGYTF. In DNA, the CDR3 is TGTGCCAGCTTTAGAGGGACAGAAGGTGGCTACACCTTC.

This clone has a single count. This rearrangement joins TRBV11-2 to TRBJ2-1, with D perhaps matching TRBD2 (7 bases). Germline CDR1 reads SGHAT; CDR2 reads FQNNGV. The CDR3 sequence is 16 residues long. V lost 3 bases and J 0 bases, leaving 12 bases between the germline ends. DNA of the CDR3: TGTGCCAGCAGCTTTTTGGGGGGGGCCTCCTACAATGAGCAGTTCTTC. Its translation: CASSFLGGASYNEQFF. Based on the CDR3 plus reference TRBV11-2 and TRBJ2-1, the full variable domain is EAGVAQSPRYKIIEKRQSVAFWCNPISGHATLYWYQQILGQGPKLLIQFQNNGVVDDSQLPKDRFSAERLKGVDSTLKIQPAKLEDSAVYLCASSFLGGASYNEQFFGPGTRLTVL.

The chain is built from TRBV7-2 and TRBJ1-1, with TRBD1 matching 10 bases. Per germline, CDR1 SGHTA and CDR2 FQGNSA. The CDR3 loop spans 14 amino acids. The trim removed 5 bases at V and 6 bases at J, leaving 6 bases unmatched. The CDR3 is CASSPRTGGAEAFF. CDR3 DNA sequence: TGTGCCAGCAGCCCAAGGACAGGGGGGGCTGAAGCTTTCTTT.

J is TRBJ1-6 and V is TRBV27; 8 bases match TRBD1. Germline trimming cut 3 bases from V and 5 bases from J; bases unmatched to any gene: 9. The CDR3 covers 17 residues. CDR1 MNHEY and CDR2 SMNVEV come from the germline V gene (reference sequence). The DNA for the CDR3 is TGTGCCAGCAGTTTGTACCCCGGACAGGGAAATAATTCACCCCTCCACTTT. Protein sequence: CASSLYPGQGNNSPLHF.

This clone has only one observation. The J gene is TRBJ1-1, the V gene TRBV10-2; D not resolved. The CDR3 runs to 12 residues. CDR1 and CDR2 (germline): WSHSY, SAAADI. V lost 5 bases, J lost 0 bases, and 4 bases lay in between. CDR3: CASSPLNTEAFF. As DNA, the CDR3 is TGCGCCAGCAGTCCATTGAACACTGAAGCTTTCTTT.

The V gene is TRBV7-2, the J gene TRBJ1-1; TRBD1 matches at 11 bases. Per the germline V gene, CDR1 is SGHTA and CDR2 is FQGNSA. The CDR3 is 16 residues long. V gave up 5 bases and J gave up 11 bases; unmatched junction bases: 16. The CDR3 reads CASSPRTGGVRLDAFF. The CDR3, as DNA: TGTGCCAGCAGCCCCCGGACAGGGGGCGTAAGGTTAGACGCTTTCTTT.

The V and J genes are TRBV2 and TRBJ2-3; TRBD1 agrees at 9 bases. Germline lookup yields CDR1 SNHLY and CDR2 FYNNEI. This CDR3 is 12 amino acids long. Trimming removed 6 bases from V and 7 bases from J; junction bases left unmatched: 2. The CDR3 DNA reads as TGTGCCAGCAGGGACAGGGGAAATACGCAGTATTTT. It is translated as CASRDRGNTQYF.